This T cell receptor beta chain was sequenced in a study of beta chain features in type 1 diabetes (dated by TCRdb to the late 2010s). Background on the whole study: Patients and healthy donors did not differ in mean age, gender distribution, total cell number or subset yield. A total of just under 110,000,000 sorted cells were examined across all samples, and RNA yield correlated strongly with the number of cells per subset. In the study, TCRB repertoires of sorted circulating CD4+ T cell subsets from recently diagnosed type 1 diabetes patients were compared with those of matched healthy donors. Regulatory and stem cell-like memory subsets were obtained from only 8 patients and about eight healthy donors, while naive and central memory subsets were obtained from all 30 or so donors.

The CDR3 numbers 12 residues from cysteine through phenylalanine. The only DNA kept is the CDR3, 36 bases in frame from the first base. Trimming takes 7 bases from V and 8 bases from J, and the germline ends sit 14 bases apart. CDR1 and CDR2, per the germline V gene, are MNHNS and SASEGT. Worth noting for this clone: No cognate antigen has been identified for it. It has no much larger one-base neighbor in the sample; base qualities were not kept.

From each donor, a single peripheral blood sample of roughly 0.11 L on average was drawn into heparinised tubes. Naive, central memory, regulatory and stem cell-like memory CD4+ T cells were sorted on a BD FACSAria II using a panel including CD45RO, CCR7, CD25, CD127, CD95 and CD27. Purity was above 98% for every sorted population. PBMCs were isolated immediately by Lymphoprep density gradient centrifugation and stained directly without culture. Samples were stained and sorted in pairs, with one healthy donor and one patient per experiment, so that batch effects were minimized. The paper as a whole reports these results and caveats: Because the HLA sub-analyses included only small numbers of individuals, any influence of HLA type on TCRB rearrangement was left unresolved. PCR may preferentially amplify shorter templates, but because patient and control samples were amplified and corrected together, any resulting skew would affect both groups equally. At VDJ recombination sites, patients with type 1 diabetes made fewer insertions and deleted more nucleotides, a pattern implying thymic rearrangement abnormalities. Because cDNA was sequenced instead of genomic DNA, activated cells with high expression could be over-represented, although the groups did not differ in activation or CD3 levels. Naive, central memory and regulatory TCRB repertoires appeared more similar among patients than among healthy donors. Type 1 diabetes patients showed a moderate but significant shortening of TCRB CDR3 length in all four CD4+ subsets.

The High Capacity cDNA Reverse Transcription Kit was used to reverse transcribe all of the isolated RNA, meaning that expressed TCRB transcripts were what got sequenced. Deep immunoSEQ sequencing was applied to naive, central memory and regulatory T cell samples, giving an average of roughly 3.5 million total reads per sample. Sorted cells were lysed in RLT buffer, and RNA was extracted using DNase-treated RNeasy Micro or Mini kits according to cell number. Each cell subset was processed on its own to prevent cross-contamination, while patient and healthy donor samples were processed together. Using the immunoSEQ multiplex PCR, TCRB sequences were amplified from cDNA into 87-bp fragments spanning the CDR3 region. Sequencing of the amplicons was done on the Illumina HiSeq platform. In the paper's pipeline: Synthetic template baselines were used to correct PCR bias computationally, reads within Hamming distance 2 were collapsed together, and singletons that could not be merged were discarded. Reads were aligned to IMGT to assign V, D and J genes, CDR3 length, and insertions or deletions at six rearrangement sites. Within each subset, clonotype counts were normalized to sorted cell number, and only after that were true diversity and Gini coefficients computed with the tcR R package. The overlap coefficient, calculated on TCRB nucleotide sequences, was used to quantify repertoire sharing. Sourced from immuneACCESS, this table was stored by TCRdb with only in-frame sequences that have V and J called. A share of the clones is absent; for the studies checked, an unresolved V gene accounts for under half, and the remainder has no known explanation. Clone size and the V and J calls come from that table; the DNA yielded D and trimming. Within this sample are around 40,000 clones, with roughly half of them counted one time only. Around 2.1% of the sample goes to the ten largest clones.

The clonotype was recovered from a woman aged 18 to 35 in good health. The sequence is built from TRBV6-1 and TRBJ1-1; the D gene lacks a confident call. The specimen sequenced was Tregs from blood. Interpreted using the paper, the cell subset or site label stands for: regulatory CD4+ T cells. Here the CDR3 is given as CASTERLREAFF. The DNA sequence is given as TGTGCCAGCACCGAGAGACTGAGAGAAGCTTTCTTT.